Listed here are 10 T cell receptor beta chains from one sample, sequenced in a study of CXCR3-negative and CXCR3-positive naive CD8 T cells. The authors prepared UMI-labeled TRB cDNA libraries by 5' RACE. TCRdb re-called the 5' RACE reads and catalogs CDR3 proteins one per entry, DNA excluded. This sample's table reports under 75,000 distinct CDR3 sequences. Their antigen targets remain unknown. Study-level results: CXCR3-negative naive cells had less hydrophobic TRB CDR3s than did CXCR3-positive naive cells.

Material: naive CXCR3+ CD8+ T cells from blood. Subset specified: CD45RO-CCR7+CD27+CD95- naive CD8+ T cells expressing CXCR3 (TNR3+). The origin of the receptors is a human donor in good health. Some clones in this sample may be carry-over from other donors' samples.

The V gene is TRBV6-2 or TRBV6-3, the J gene TRBJ2-7; the TCRdb D gene call, TRBD2, has no DNA to confirm it. This CDR3 contains 15 residues. Germline CDR1 reads MNHEY; CDR2 reads SVGEGT. CDR3 amino acids: CASSFYIQEGYEQYF.

This rearrangement joins TRBV9 to TRBJ2-7; there is no DNA to check the TCRdb D call of TRBD1. The CDR3 spans 14 residues. CDR1 is SGDLS and CDR2 is YYNGEE in the germline V gene. The CDR3 loop reads CASSSTGTAYEQYF.

V and J are TRBV5-1 and TRBJ2-1; TCRdb selects TRBD2, and the lack of DNA leaves this call unchecked. The CDR3 has 17 amino acids. Germline CDR1 reads SGHRS; CDR2 reads YFSETQ. The CDR3 sequence is CASSSGLGGTVHNEQFF.

The genes are TRBV20-1 and TRBJ1-3. Germline CDR1 DFQATT, CDR2 SNEGSKA (reference sequence). The CDR3 covers 13 residues. The CDR3 loop reads CSAREEGRSTIYF.

V and J are TRBV14 and TRBJ2-7; lacking DNA, the TRBD2 call made by TCRdb goes unchecked. Germline V gives CDR1 SGHDN, CDR2 FVKESK. The CDR3 consists of 16 residues. The CDR3 region is CASSRPGLAARYEQYF.

This chain links TRBV7-8 with TRBJ2-5; TCRdb proposes TRBD1, but this gene call is untestable without DNA. This CDR3 has 15 residues. Germline CDR1 reads SGHVS; CDR2 reads FQNEAQ. CDR3: CASSLEYRGQETQYF.

V usage is TRBV20-1 and J usage is TRBJ1-1; TCRdb returns TRBD1, unconfirmable since there is no DNA. This CDR3 spans 14 amino acids. Germline loops: CDR1 DFQATT, CDR2 SNEGSKA (reference sequence). The CDR3 is CSARIRDRNTEAFF.

This chain links TRBV7-6 with TRBJ2-2; TCRdb indicates TRBD2, and absent DNA this call remains unverified. The CDR3 covers 19 residues. Germline values: CDR1 SGHVS, CDR2 FNYEAQ. The CDR3: CASSLAGTSGGENTGELFF. The full variable domain, rest sourced from reference TRBV7-6 and TRBJ2-2, is GAGVSQSPRYKVTKRGQDVALRCDPISGHVSLYWYRQALGQGPEFLTYFNYEAQQDKSGLPNDRFSAERPEGSISTLTIQRTEQRDSAMYRCASSLAGTSGGENTGELFFGEGSRLTVL.

The chain uses TRBV7-9 and TRBJ1-5; TCRdb's assignment of TRBD1 cannot be checked, as there is no DNA. This CDR3 is built from 15 residues. Germline V CDR1 and CDR2: SEHNR, FQNEAQ (reference sequence). CDR3: CASSLGGQDNQPQHF. The variable domain in full, completed from reference TRBV7-9 and TRBJ1-5, reads DTGVSQNPRHKITKRGQNVTFRCDPISEHNRLYWYRQTLGQGPEFLTYFQNEAQLEKSRLLSDRFSAERPKGSFSTLEIQRTEQGDSAMYLCASSLGGQDNQPQHFGDGTRLSIL.

This sequence joins TRBV7-2 and TRBJ2-1; TCRdb indicates TRBD2, and absent DNA this call remains unverified. This CDR3 has 16 amino acids. CDR1 is SGHTA, CDR2 FQGNSA, per germline. The CDR3 sequence: CASSLVILGGGGEQFF.